This paragraph covers one T cell receptor (beta chain) sequence. Antigen: not known. This sample stems from a study of CD8 T cells in ankylosing spondylitis. The germline V gene encodes CDR1 LNHNV and CDR2 YYDKDF (reference sequence). V lost 0 bases to trimming and J lost 2 bases, with 7 bases between them. The CDR3 runs 14 residues. General study points: Clones linked with disease were CD8+ and fairly uncommon in the peripheral blood.

TCRdb re-called the 5' RACE reads through MiXCR, storing one row per CDR3 protein. The table has around 340,000 distinct CDR3 sequences, more than 20% seen once. The sample consisted of blood, either unsorted or a sorted T cell fraction (not recorded which). This clonotype was obtained from a male donor with ankylosing spondylitis or in good health (not recorded which). The rearrangement joins TRBV15 to TRBJ2-5; D remains ambiguous. The CDR3 protein is CATSRDLGQETQYF. In DNA form, the CDR3 reads TGTGCCACCAGCAGAGATCTTGGACAAGAGACCCAGTACTTC.